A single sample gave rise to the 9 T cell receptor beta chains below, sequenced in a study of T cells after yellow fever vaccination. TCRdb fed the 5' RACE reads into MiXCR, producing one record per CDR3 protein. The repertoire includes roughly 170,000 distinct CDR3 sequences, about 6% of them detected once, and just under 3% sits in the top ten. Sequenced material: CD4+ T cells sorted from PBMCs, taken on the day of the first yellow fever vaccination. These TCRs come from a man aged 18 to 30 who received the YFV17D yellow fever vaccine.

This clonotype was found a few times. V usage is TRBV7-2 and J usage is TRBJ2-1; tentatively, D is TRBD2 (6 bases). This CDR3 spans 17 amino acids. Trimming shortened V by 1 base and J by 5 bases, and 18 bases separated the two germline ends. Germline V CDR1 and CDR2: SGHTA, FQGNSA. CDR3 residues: CASSLGVDFTGDNEQFF. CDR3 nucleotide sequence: TGTGCCAGCAGCTTAGGGGTTGATTTCACGGGAGACAATGAGCAGTTCTTC.

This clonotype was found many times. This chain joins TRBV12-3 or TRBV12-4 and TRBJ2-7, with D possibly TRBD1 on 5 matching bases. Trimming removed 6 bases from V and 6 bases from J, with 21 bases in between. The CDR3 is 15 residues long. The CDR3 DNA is TGTGCCAGCAGCCCCCGGGCAGGGTGGGGTGGCGAGCAGTACGTC. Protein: CASSPRAGWGGEQYV.

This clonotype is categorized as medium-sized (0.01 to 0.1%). Written as DNA, the CDR3 is TGCGCCAGCAGCTTGGGACAGGGGGAGACCCAGTACTTC. As protein: CASSLGQGETQYF. The chain recombines TRBV5-1 with TRBJ2-5, with 8 nucleotides matching TRBD1. The CDR3 is 13 residues long. Unmatched junction bases numbered 0, after V lost 0 bases and J lost 5 bases. Per the germline V gene, CDR1 is SGHRS and CDR2 is YFSETQ.

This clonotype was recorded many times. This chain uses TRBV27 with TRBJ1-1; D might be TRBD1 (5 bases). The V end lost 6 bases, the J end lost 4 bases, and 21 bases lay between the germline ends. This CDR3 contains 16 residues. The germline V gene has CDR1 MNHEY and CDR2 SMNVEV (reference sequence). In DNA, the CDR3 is TGTGCCAGCAGGCCCGGTGAGGCCCCAGGGAGCACTGAAGCTTTCTTT. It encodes CASRPGEAPGSTEAFF.

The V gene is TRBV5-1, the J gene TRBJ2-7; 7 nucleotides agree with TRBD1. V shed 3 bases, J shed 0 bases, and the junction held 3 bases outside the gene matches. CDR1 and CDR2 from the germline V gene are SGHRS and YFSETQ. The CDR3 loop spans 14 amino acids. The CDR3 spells CASSSGTASYEQYF. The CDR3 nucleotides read TGCGCCAGCAGCTCTGGGACAGCCTCCTACGAGCAGTACTTC.

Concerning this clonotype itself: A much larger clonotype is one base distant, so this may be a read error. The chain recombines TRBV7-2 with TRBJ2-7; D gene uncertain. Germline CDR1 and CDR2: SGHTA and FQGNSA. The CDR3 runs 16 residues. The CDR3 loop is CDNSSCRTALASEQYV. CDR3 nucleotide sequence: TGTGACAACAGCAGCTGCCGAACAGCACTGGCGTCCGAGCAGTACGTC.

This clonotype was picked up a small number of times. The CDR3 protein is CASSESPGQGFSGANVLTF. The CDR3 bases are TGCGCCAGCTCAGAATCCCCGGGACAGGGTTTTTCTGGGGCCAACGTCCTGACTTTC. J is TRBJ2-6 and V is TRBV5-1; 9 bases line up with TRBD1. Germline V lookup: CDR1 SGHRS, CDR2 YFSETQ. V lost 7 bases and J lost 1; bases outside the gene matches: 15. The length of the CDR3 is 19 residues.

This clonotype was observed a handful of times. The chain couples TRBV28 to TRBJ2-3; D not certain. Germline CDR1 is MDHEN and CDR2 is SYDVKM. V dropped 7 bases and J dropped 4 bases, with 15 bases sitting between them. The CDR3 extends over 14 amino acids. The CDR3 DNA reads TGTGCCAGCACTTCTCAAGGACGGTCAGATACGCAGTATTTT. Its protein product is CASTSQGRSDTQYF.

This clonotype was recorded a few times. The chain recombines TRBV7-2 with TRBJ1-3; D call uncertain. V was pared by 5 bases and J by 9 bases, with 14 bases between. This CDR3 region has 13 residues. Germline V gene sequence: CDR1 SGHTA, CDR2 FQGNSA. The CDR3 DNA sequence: TGTGCCAGCAGCCTCCAGTTTGACGGCACCATATATTTT. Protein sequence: CASSLQFDGTIYF.